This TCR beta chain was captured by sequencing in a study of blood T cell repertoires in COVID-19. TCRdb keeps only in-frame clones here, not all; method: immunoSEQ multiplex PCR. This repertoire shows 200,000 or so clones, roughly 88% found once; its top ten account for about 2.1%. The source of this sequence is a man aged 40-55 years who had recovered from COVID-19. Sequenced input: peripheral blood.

The CDR3 nucleotides read TGTGCCAGCAGCCCCGCCCCCGGAGGACAAGAGACCCAGTACTTC. Its protein product is CASSPAPGGQETQYF. The chain is built from TRBV9 and TRBJ2-5; D possibly corresponds to TRBD2 (5 bases). The CDR3 extends over 15 amino acids. CDR1 is SGDLS and CDR2 is YYNGEE in the germline V gene. Trimming pared 4 bases from V and 2 bases from J, leaving 15 bases between.